Described below is a single TCR beta chain sequence and its context. These data originate in a study of blood T cell repertoires in COVID-19. Study-level information: The United States, Italy and Spain provided the acute and convalescent COVID-19 samples.

Trimming removed 2 bases from V and 0 bases from J, with 13 bases in between. The CDR3 totals 15 residues. From germline, CDR1 is GTSNPN and CDR2 SVGIG (reference sequence). The assay was immunoSEQ multiplex PCR, and TCRdb's table has in-frame clones only and misses some. This repertoire shows 200,000 to 250,000 clones, about four fifths found once; its top ten account for around 7%. This clonotype was obtained from a woman older than 75 with COVID-19, enrolled during active disease. Sequenced material: peripheral blood. The chain has TRBV30 and TRBJ2-5; D may be TRBD2 (6 bases). Here the CDR3 DNA reads TGTGCCTGGAGTCCTTTCGGGAGAAACCAAGAGACCCAGTACTTC. Its translation: CAWSPFGRNQETQYF.